This TCR beta chain was retrieved from a study of blood T cell repertoires in COVID-19. Across the study: Samples representing acute and convalescent COVID-19 were sourced from the United States, Italy and Spain. T cells, B-cell-depleted T cells, or PBMCs supplied cDNA or gDNA.

This clone showed up just once. Study processing details: Reference gene primers were amplified, and this amplification served to estimate nucleated cell counts. Method: immunoSEQ multiplex PCR; TCRdb's copy keeps in-frame clones and lacks some. V, J and clone size reflect that table, while D and trimming were determined from the DNA. This repertoire shows about 200,000 clones, approximately 90% found once; its top ten account for 2.2%. With 4 bases clipped from V and 2 bases from J, the junction kept 9 bases outside the gene matches. CDR1 and CDR2 from the germline V gene are LGHNT and FRNRAP. This CDR3 is built from 16 residues.

The specimen sequenced was peripheral blood. The sequence came from a man aged 30-40 years who had recovered from COVID-19. V and J are TRBV12-5 and TRBJ2-5, with 8 positions matching TRBD2. The CDR3 loop is CASGSPAGGLQETQYF. The CDR3 coding sequence is TGTGCTAGTGGTTCCCCGGCGGGGGGTTTACAAGAGACCCAGTACTTC.